The T cell receptor (beta chain) under discussion was sequenced for a study of CD8+CD57+ T cells in acquired aplastic anemia. At the level of the study: Healthy CD8+ samples averaged approximately 11 million reads. Study results and limitations: Patients and controls shared 25 to 35 CD8+ CDR3 sequences, highly expressed in patients. No significant patient-versus-control difference appeared in CD8+ Simpson's diversity.

With V trimmed by 6 bases and J by 2 bases, 6 bases remained unmatched. This CDR3 comprises 15 residues. Germline CDR1 and CDR2: PRHDT and FYEKMQ (reference sequence). A remark on this clonotype: Antigen unknown.

Genomic DNA served as template for TCR beta VDJ and CDR3 profiling. A single record per CDR3 protein comes from TCRdb applying MiXCR to the reads. The sample yields tens of thousands of distinct CDR3 sequences, approximately 46% seen once. This sequence was found in a human donor in good health, serving as a control. This chain uses TRBV13 with TRBJ2-5, with 10 nucleotides matching TRBD1. The sequencing input was sorted CD4+, CD8+, or CD8+CD57+ T cells (not recorded which) from PBMCs. The CDR3 coding sequence is TGTGCCAGCAGTCTGGGACAGGGGTATCAAGAGACCCAGTACTTC. Amino acids: CASSLGQGYQETQYF.